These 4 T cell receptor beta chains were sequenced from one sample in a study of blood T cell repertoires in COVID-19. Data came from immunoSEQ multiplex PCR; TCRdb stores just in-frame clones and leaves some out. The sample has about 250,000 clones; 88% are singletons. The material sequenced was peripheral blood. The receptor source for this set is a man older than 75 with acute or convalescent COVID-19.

The CDR3 nucleotides are TGTGCCAGCAGCCCTGGACAGGAATACACTGAAGCTTTCTTT. Amino acids: CASSPGQEYTEAFF. This sequence joins TRBV14 and TRBJ1-1, with TRBD1 matching 7 bases. The germline V gene encodes CDR1 SGHDN and CDR2 FVKESK. This CDR3 region has 14 residues. The V segment lost 4 bases and the J segment 3 bases; nucleotides outside the gene matches: 5.

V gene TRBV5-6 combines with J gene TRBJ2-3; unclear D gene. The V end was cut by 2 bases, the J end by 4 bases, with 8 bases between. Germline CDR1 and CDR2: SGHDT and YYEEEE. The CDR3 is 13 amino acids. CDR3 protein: CASSFGAADTQYF. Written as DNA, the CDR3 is TGTGCCAGCAGCTTCGGCGCGGCAGATACGCAGTATTTT. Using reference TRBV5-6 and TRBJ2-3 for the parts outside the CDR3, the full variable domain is DAGVTQSPTHLIKTRGQQVTLRCSPKSGHDTVSWYQQALGQGPQFIFQYYEEEERQRGNFPDRFSGHQFPNYSSELNVNALLLGDSALYLCASSFGAADTQYFGPGTRLTVL.

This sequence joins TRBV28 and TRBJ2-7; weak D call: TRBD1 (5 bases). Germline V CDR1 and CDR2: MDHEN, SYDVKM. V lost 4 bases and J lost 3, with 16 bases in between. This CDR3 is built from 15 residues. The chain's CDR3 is CASSSSLDKFYEQYF. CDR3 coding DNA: TGTGCCAGCAGTTCCTCCTTGGACAAGTTCTACGAGCAGTACTTC.

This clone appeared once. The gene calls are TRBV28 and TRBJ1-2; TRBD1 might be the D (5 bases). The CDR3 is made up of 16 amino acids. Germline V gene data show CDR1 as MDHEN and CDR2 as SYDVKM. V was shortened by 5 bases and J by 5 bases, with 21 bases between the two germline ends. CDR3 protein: CASSVSHQGRGYGYTF. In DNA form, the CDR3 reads TGTGCCAGCAGTGTATCTCACCAGGGACGGGGGTATGGCTACACCTTC.